This T cell receptor beta chain stems from a study of blood T cell repertoires in COVID-19. Data came from immunoSEQ multiplex PCR; TCRdb stores just in-frame clones and leaves some out. The sample lists around 400,000 clones, approximately 90% occurring once. The CDR3 is 13 residues long. Between the trimmed V and J ends, which lost 4 bases and 9 bases, there was a span of 10 bases. In germline, CDR1 is SEHNR, CDR2 FQNEAQ (reference sequence). The chain recombines TRBV7-9 with TRBJ1-6; D uncertain. This receptor was obtained from a woman in her thirties or forties who had been exposed to COVID-19. The sample consisted of PBMCs or T cells enriched from blood (not recorded which). The CDR3 sequence is CASSSTISSPLHF. The DNA for the CDR3 is TGTGCCAGCAGCTCTACTATCAGTTCACCCCTCCACTTT.